This TCR beta chain was sequenced for a study of beta chain features in type 1 diabetes. About the research overall: There were approximately 100 million sorted cells examined across all samples.

V was pared by 0 bases and J by 0 bases, with 12 bases between. In germline, CDR1 is MGHRA, CDR2 YSYEKL. CDR3 length: 17 residues. Expressed TCRB transcripts were sequenced after all isolated RNA was converted to cDNA. Assay: immunoSEQ multiplex PCR; the TCRdb copy retains only in-frame clones and omits some. Here the sample spans approximately 160,000 clones, 7% to 10% being singletons. The sequence came from a woman aged 18-29 years in good health. The chain uses TRBV4-1 and TRBJ2-1; D unclear. Material for sequencing was central memory CD4+ T cells from blood. The CDR3, as DNA: TGCGCCAGCAGCCAAGACTCCGGTTTGCGCTCCTACAATGAGCAGTTCTTC. Translating it yields CASSQDSGLRSYNEQFF.